Below are 20 T cell receptor beta chains sequenced from a single sample in a study of Graves' ophthalmopathy and Graves' hyperthyroidism. RNA transcripts yielded amplified TCR beta CDR3 regions. First-round RT-PCR with HTBI primers preceded a second-round multiplex PCR. One entry per CDR3 protein, called by TCRdb with MiXCR from the multiplex PCR reads. This table has roughly 400,000 distinct CDR3 sequences, about 15% appearing once. Sample: peripheral blood. These receptors were taken from an adult woman with stable Graves' hyperthyroidism.

This clonotype was seen at least ten times. The chain has TRBV7-3 and TRBJ2-7; 10 bases align to TRBD2. The V and J ends lost 5 bases and 4 bases, in that order; junction bases with no gene match: 5. The CDR3 consists of 14 residues. The germline gives CDR1 SGHTA, CDR2 FQGTGA. Written as DNA, the CDR3 is TGTGCCAGCAGCCCCTCTAGCGGGAGTTACGAGCAGTACTTC. Translation gives CASSPSSGSYEQYF.

The chain couples TRBV7-6 to TRBJ2-2; TRBD2 aligns across 7 bases. Trimming took 1 base from V and 6 from J; bases not matched to a gene: 2. CDR3 length equals 14 residues. Germline CDR1 reads SGHVS; CDR2 reads FNYEAQ. The CDR3 region has the DNA TGTGCCAGCAGCTTAGGGGAGGGTTCCGGGGAGCTGTTTTTT. It yields the protein CASSLGEGSGELFF.

This clonotype was seen repeatedly, ten times or more. The CDR3 coding sequence is TGCAGTGCTAGAGTATGGTACAGGGAGAAATATAGCAATCAGCCCCAGCATTTT. Translating gives CSARVWYREKYSNQPQHF. The chain couples TRBV20-1 to TRBJ1-5; TRBD1 is a possible D gene (6 bases). Trimming cost V 1 base and J 0 bases, with 19 bases left between them. Germline CDR1 DFQATT, CDR2 SNEGSKA (reference sequence). The CDR3 loop spans 18 amino acids.

This sequence joins TRBV9 and TRBJ2-7; 10 bases agree with TRBD2. CDR3 length equals 13 residues. Germline V gives CDR1 SGDLS, CDR2 YYNGEE. Trimming cost V 3 bases and J 6 bases; bases outside gene matches: 3. The CDR3 here is CASSDPSGGEQYF. In DNA, the CDR3 is TGTGCCAGCAGCGACCCTAGCGGGGGCGAGCAGTACTTC.

The chain uses TRBV12-3 or TRBV12-4 and TRBJ2-5, with a possible D match to TRBD2 (6 bases). This CDR3 has 14 amino acids. Deletions cut 5 bases from V and 5 bases from J, with 15 bases between. This chain's CDR3 is CASSALRGMETQYF. The CDR3 DNA follows: TGTGCCAGCAGTGCCCTACGGGGGATGGAGACCCAGTACTTC.

This clonotype was detected ten times or more. This chain joins TRBV6-5 and TRBJ2-5; 9 nucleotides agree with TRBD1. V shed 6 bases and J 4 bases; nucleotides not matched to a gene: 9. From germline, CDR1 is MNHEY and CDR2 SVGAGI. CDR3 size: 15 residues. CDR3 loop: CASRLQGAGRETQYF. The CDR3 DNA sequence: TGTGCCAGCAGGCTACAGGGGGCTGGTCGAGAGACCCAGTACTTC.

This clonotype was observed many times. The chain has TRBV27 and TRBJ1-6; unclear D gene. The germline V gene has CDR1 MNHEY and CDR2 SMNVEV (reference sequence). The CDR3 has 15 residues. V was shortened by 6 bases and J by 5 bases, with 14 bases between the two germline ends. CDR3 region: CASRGRYTDNSPLHF. The DNA of the CDR3 is TGTGCCAGCAGGGGGAGGTACACTGATAATTCACCCCTCCACTTT.

There are many counts of this clonotype. V gene TRBV20-1 combines with J gene TRBJ1-1; the D gene is possibly TRBD1 (5 bases). Trimming pared 3 bases from V and 1 base from J, leaving 9 bases between. Germline V lookup: CDR1 DFQATT, CDR2 SNEGSKA (reference sequence). The CDR3 covers 13 residues. The CDR3 reads CSARGGWNTEAFF. The DNA of the CDR3 is TGCAGTGCTAGGGGGGGGTGGAACACTGAAGCTTTCTTT.

This clonotype was recorded many times. The rearrangement links TRBV28 to TRBJ1-5; unclear D gene. V lost 3 bases, J lost 4 bases, and 7 bases lay in between. The CDR3 is made up of 13 amino acids. The germline V gene encodes CDR1 MDHEN and CDR2 SYDVKM. Here the CDR3 reads CASSFLTNQPQHF. CDR3 DNA sequence: TGTGCCAGCAGTTTTCTGACAAATCAGCCCCAGCATTTT.

This clonotype was seen at least ten times. The V call is TRBV11-3, the J call TRBJ2-2, with a tentative D call TRBD1 (6 bases). CDR1 and CDR2 (germline): SGHNT, YENEEA. V was cut by 5 bases and J by 9 bases, with 16 bases left in between. This CDR3 comprises 14 residues. The CDR3, as DNA: TGTGCCAGCAGCAGCGTCGACAGGACCAGGGAGCTGTTTTTT. Translating gives CASSSVDRTRELFF.

This clonotype was detected ten times or more. The rearrangement links TRBV19 to TRBJ2-7, with D maybe TRBD1 (6 bases). Germline loops: CDR1 LNHDA, CDR2 SQIVND (reference sequence). Trimming took 1 base from V and 3 from J, leaving 13 bases between them. The CDR3 spans 15 residues. CDR3 DNA: TGTGCCAGTAGTATAGCCTTCAGGGGAAGCTACGAGCAGTACTTC. Translated, it gives CASSIAFRGSYEQYF.

Ten or more counts support this clonotype. V is TRBV10-3 and J is TRBJ2-3; maybe TRBD2 (5 bases). V was cut by 3 bases and J by 0 bases, with 13 bases left in between. CDR3 length: 16 residues. CDR1 is ENHRY and CDR2 is SYGVKD in the germline V gene. CDR3 residues: CAISDLGRDSTDTQYF. The DNA of the CDR3 is TGTGCCATCAGTGATTTGGGGAGAGACAGCACAGATACGCAGTATTTT.

The genes are TRBV6-1 and TRBJ2-7; D is uncertain. Germline CDR1 MNHNS, CDR2 SASEGT. Trimming shortened V by 8 bases and J by 2 bases, and 7 bases separated the two germline ends. This CDR3 spans 11 amino acids. DNA for the CDR3: TGTGCCAGCGGGCAGACCTACGAGCAGTACTTC. Protein sequence: CASGQTYEQYF.

This clonotype has ten or more counts. The V call is TRBV20-1, the J call TRBJ2-7; TRBD2 matches at 8 bases. The CDR3 runs 12 residues. Trimming cost V 6 bases and J 3 bases; bases outside gene matches: 4. Germline CDR1 and CDR2: DFQATT and SNEGSKA (reference sequence). The CDR3 DNA reads TGCAGTGCCGACGCGGGGGGCTACGAGCAGTACTTC. Translated: CSADAGGYEQYF.

Ten or more counts support this clonotype. The V call is TRBV20-1, the J call TRBJ2-5; D not certain. Trimming left V 6 bases short and J 2 bases short, with 13 bases between. The CDR3 extends over 13 amino acids. Germline lookup yields CDR1 DFQATT and CDR2 SNEGSKA (reference sequence). The CDR3 protein is CSAKDGPQETQYF. Written as DNA, the CDR3 is TGCAGTGCCAAGGACGGACCTCAAGAGACCCAGTACTTC.

This clonotype appeared many times. V is TRBV6-5 and J is TRBJ1-2; D not certain. Germline lookup yields CDR1 MNHEY and CDR2 SVGAGI. The CDR3 runs 13 residues. Between the trimmed V and J ends, which lost 4 bases and 4 bases, there was a span of 10 bases. The chain's CDR3 is CASSFLSGYGYTF. In DNA, the CDR3 is TGTGCCAGCAGTTTCCTATCGGGCTATGGCTACACCTTC.

V is TRBV5-1 and J is TRBJ2-7; 13 bases match TRBD2. Germline CDR1 is SGHRS and CDR2 is YFSETQ. J gave up 6 bases and V 6 bases, and 6 bases lay outside the gene matches. The CDR3 sequence is 14 residues long. CDR3 amino acids: CASKLAGGPLEQYF. CDR3 nucleotides: TGCGCCAGCAAACTAGCGGGAGGGCCTCTCGAGCAGTACTTC.

Many counts were recorded for this clonotype. V gene TRBV2 combines with J gene TRBJ2-7, with 11 bases identical to TRBD2. The CDR3 has 15 residues. CDR1 is SNHLY and CDR2 is FYNNEI in the germline V gene. V was pared by 4 bases and J by 6 bases, with 8 bases of the junction left unmatched. The CDR3 loop is CASSGSGRASREQYF. As DNA, the CDR3 is TGTGCCAGCAGTGGTAGCGGGAGGGCCTCACGCGAGCAGTACTTC.

This clonotype was observed many times. V and J are TRBV7-8 and TRBJ2-7; 8 nucleotides match TRBD1. V lost 3 bases and J lost 5; bases outside the gene matches: 9. The germline V gene has CDR1 SGHVS and CDR2 FQNEAQ. The CDR3 spans 15 residues. CDR3 amino acids: CASSFIGTGADEQYF. CDR3 DNA sequence: TGTGCCAGCAGCTTTATTGGGACAGGAGCCGACGAGCAGTACTTC.

Concerning this clonotype: Given a much more abundant clone one base away, this may be a read error. No conserved phenylalanine or tryptophan ends this CDR3, so it is likely a read error. V is TRBV20-1 and J is TRBJ1-5; TRBD1 matches at 7 bases. Germline CDR1 reads DFQATT; CDR2 reads SNEGSKA (reference sequence). The CDR3 spans 13 residues. Trimming removed 3 bases from V and 6 bases from J; junction bases left unmatched: 5. The CDR3 here is CSASTGVVQPQHL. The DNA for the CDR3 is TGCAGTGCTAGTACAGGGGTTGTTCAGCCCCAGCATTTG.